This TCR beta chain was captured in a study of blood T cell repertoires in COVID-19. Study in general: Sources were T cells, B-cell-depleted T cells, or PBMCs; the material itself was cDNA or gDNA.

This clone has more than one count but fewer than ten. Clones were read by immunoSEQ multiplex PCR, and TCRdb kept only the in-frame ones, dropping some. This sample carries some 290,000 clones, roughly 90% of them seen once, and the ten largest clones take about 2%. The source material was PBMCs or T cells enriched from blood (not recorded which). The receptor was derived from a woman aged 40 to 49 with acute COVID-19.

The CDR3 sequence is CASSLEGGGRLETQYF. The CDR3 nucleotides are TGTGCCAGCAGCTTAGAAGGCGGCGGGAGGTTGGAGACCCAGTACTTC. The rearrangement uses TRBV11-3 and TRBJ2-5; 8 bases fit TRBD2. The CDR3 covers 16 residues. Germline V gives CDR1 SGHNT, CDR2 YENEEA. V trimming: 0 bases; J trimming: 5 bases; junction bases outside the gene matches: 8.